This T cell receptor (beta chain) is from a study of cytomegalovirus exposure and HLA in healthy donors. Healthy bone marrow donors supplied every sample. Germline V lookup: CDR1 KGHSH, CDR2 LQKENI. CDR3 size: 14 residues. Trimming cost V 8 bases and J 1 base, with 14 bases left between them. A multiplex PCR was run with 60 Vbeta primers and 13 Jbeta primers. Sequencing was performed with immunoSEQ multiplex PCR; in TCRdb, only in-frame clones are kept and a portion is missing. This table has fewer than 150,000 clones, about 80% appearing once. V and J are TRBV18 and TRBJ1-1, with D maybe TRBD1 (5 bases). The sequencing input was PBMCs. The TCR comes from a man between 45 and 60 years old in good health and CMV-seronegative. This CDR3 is CASASTDGNTEAFF. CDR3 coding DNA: TGTGCCAGCGCGTCGACAGATGGGAACACTGAAGCTTTCTTT.